This is a list of T cell receptor beta chains from one sample in a study of blood T cell repertoires in COVID-19. Libraries were prepared by immunoSEQ multiplex PCR; TCRdb keeps only in-frame clonotypes and omits some of them. The sample contains about 190,000 clones, about 81% of which appear only once. Sequenced material: PBMCs or T cells enriched from blood (not recorded which). These receptors were obtained from a woman under 40 who had recovered from COVID-19. Each CDR3 is given with its conserved first and last residue. The D gene is left open where the match is weak. Size is stated for part of the rows, as once, few or many counts, or as a class when the clone is expanded.

v_call,d_call,clone_size,j_call,cdr3_length,cdr3_aa,cdr3_nt
TRBV7-3,NA,NA,TRBJ2-6,18,CASSLLPGLRSGANVLTF,TGTGCCAGCAGCTTATTACCAGGGTTACGCTCTGGGGCCAACGTCCTGACTTTC
TRBV9,NA,few,TRBJ1-4,15,CASSVSGTKNEKLFF,TGTGCCAGCAGCGTATCCGGGACTAAGAATGAAAAACTGTTTTTT
TRBV7-6,NA,NA,TRBJ1-4,14,CASSLGGAGEKLFF,TGTGCCAGCAGCTTAGGTGGGGCCGGTGAAAAACTGTTTTTT
TRBV24-1,TRBD2,few,TRBJ2-2,16,CATSDLLAENTGELFF,TGTGCCACCAGTGATTTGCTAGCGGAGAACACCGGGGAGCTGTTTTTT
TRBV28,NA,NA,TRBJ1-1,15,CASTPPGQGNTEAFF,TGTGCCAGCACCCCCCCGGGACAAGGGAACACTGAAGCTTTCTTT
TRBV5-1,NA,few,TRBJ1-2,14,CASTLDTTNYGYTF,TGCGCCAGCACCCTGGACACAACTAACTATGGCTACACCTTC
TRBV28,NA,NA,TRBJ1-2,15,CASSLGPRQDYGYTF,TGTGCCAGCAGTTTAGGGCCTAGACAGGACTATGGCTACACCTTC
TRBV5-4,TRBD2,NA,TRBJ2-1,13,CASSSMLAGMRIF,TGTGCCAGCAGCTCAATGCTAGCGGGAATGAGGATCTTC
TRBV7-9,NA,NA,TRBJ1-4,15,CASSLAWRPAEKLFF,TGTGCCAGCAGCTTAGCGTGGCGGCCGGCCGAAAAACTGTTTTTT
TRBV5-1,TRBD1,NA,TRBJ1-6,14,CASSDGTGGSPLHF,TGCGCCAGCAGTGACGGGACAGGGGGCTCACCCCTCCACTTT
TRBV9,NA,NA,TRBJ1-1,14,CASRSQGLNTEAFF,TGTGCCAGCAGGTCACAGGGCTTGAACACTGAAGCTTTCTTT
TRBV7-3,NA,NA,TRBJ2-5,13,CASSLGPKETQYF,TGTGCCAGCAGCTTAGGGCCAAAAGAGACCCAGTACTTC
TRBV3-1/TRBV3-2,NA,NA,TRBJ1-3,12,CASSHLGNTIYF,TGTGCCAGTAGCCACTTGGGAAACACCATATATTTT
TRBV6-5,TRBD2,NA,TRBJ2-1,14,CATPPGLAYNEQFF,TGTGCCACCCCCCCGGGACTAGCATACAATGAGCAGTTCTTC
TRBV7-7,NA,NA,TRBJ1-1,13,CASSLRGGTEAFF,TGTGCTAGCAGCTTACGGGGGGGGACTGAAGCTTTCTTT
TRBV5-4,TRBD1,NA,TRBJ1-2,14,CASSPGTVLYGYTF,TGTGCCAGCAGCCCCGGGACAGTCCTTTATGGCTACACCTTC
TRBV2,NA,NA,TRBJ1-1,14,CASTRQAWNTEAFF,TGTGCCAGCACCCGACAGGCGTGGAACACTGAAGCTTTCTTT
TRBV2,NA,NA,TRBJ2-1,16,CASSVPRDSPGNEQFF,TGTGCCAGCAGTGTTCCCCGGGACTCCCCCGGCAATGAGCAGTTCTTC
TRBV7-8,NA,NA,TRBJ1-1,16,CASSLGLPTGFTEAFF,TGTGCCAGCAGCTTAGGCCTGCCGACAGGTTTCACTGAAGCTTTCTTT
TRBV28,NA,few,TRBJ1-6,13,CATAGSYNSPLHF,TGTGCCACAGCGGGGTCCTATAATTCACCCCTCCACTTT
TRBV7-2,TRBD2,NA,TRBJ2-2,16,CASRNSGGALWGELFF,TGTGCCAGCAGAAACAGCGGGGGAGCCCTCTGGGGGGAGCTGTTTTTT
TRBV11-2,NA,NA,TRBJ1-5,15,CASSVGQSVNQPQHF,TGTGCCAGCAGCGTCGGACAGTCAGTAAATCAGCCCCAGCATTTT
TRBV3-1/TRBV3-2,NA,NA,TRBJ2-6,19,CASSLDRQRLLSGANVLTF,TGTGCCAGCAGCCTGGACCGACAGAGGCTACTCTCTGGGGCCAACGTCCTGACTTTC